This passage covers 26 T cell receptor beta chains from one sample sequenced in a study of beta chain features in type 1 diabetes. Sequencing targeted expressed TCRB transcripts, as all isolated RNA had been reverse transcribed. TCRdb keeps only in-frame clones here, not all; method: immunoSEQ multiplex PCR. The table has around 140,000 clones, 9% to 10% seen once. The sample was central memory CD4+ T cells from blood. The receptors were gathered from a woman in her forties in good health.

There are a few counts of this clone. This chain connects TRBV5-1 to TRBJ2-3, with 10 bases aligning to TRBD1. Per germline, CDR1 SGHRS and CDR2 YFSETQ. CDR3 length: 14 amino acids. V lost 4 bases, J lost 5 bases, and 4 bases stayed unmatched. CDR3 amino acids: CASSQGQGVDTQYF. For the CDR3, the DNA is TGCGCCAGCAGCCAAGGACAGGGGGTAGATACGCAGTATTTT.

Points on this clone: This may come from a read error, since a much larger clone is one base off. The V call is TRBV11-2, the J call TRBJ2-3, with 8 positions matching TRBD2. Germline CDR1 SGHAT, CDR2 FQNNGV. The CDR3 is 14 amino acids. V lost 5 bases to trimming and J lost 1 base; unmatched junction nucleotides: 2. Here the CDR3 reads CASSPREGTDTQYF. As DNA, the CDR3 is TGTGCCAGCAGCCCGCGGGAGGGCACAGATACGCAGTATTTT.

CDR3 DNA sequence: TGTGCCAGCAGTGTACCTTTCTTTGGCCTAGCGGGGGGCCGGGAGACCCAGTACTTC. Protein sequence: CASSVPFFGLAGGRETQYF. V usage is TRBV6-1 and J usage is TRBJ2-5, with 11 positions matching TRBD2. The CDR3 is 19 amino acids. Per germline, CDR1 MNHNS and CDR2 SASEGT. J lost 5 bases, V lost 4 bases, and 18 bases had no gene match.

This clone came up a few times. The V gene is TRBV7-9, the J gene TRBJ1-1; D is ambiguous. CDR3 length: 12 residues. The V end lost 8 bases, the J end lost 3 bases, and 10 bases lay between the germline ends. Germline CDR1 SEHNR, CDR2 FQNEAQ (reference sequence). Written as DNA, the CDR3 is TGTGCCAGCGGAACCCAGGACACTGAAGCTTTCTTT. Its protein product is CASGTQDTEAFF.

The gene calls are TRBV2 and TRBJ1-5; 7 nucleotides align to TRBD1. With V trimmed by 5 bases and J by 3 bases, 4 bases remained unmatched. The CDR3 runs to 14 residues. Germline V gives CDR1 SNHLY, CDR2 FYNNEI. CDR3 in DNA: TGTGCCAGCAGTCGGGACAGCCACAATCAGCCCCAGCATTTT. Amino acids: CASSRDSHNQPQHF.

V gene TRBV5-6 combines with J gene TRBJ2-1; TRBD2 agrees at 13 bases. This CDR3 contains 14 residues. CDR1 is SGHDT and CDR2 is YYEEEE in the germline V gene. V was pared by 4 bases and J by 6 bases, with 1 base of the junction left unmatched. In DNA form, the CDR3 reads TGTGCCAGCAGCAGACTAGCGGGGGGCAATGAGCAGTTCTTC. It specifies CASSRLAGGNEQFF.

The rearrangement uses TRBV19 and TRBJ2-7; TRBD1 aligns across 7 bases. CDR3 length: 13 residues. The junction had 4 bases not matched to a gene; V was cut back by 5 bases and J by 3 bases. The germline V gene has CDR1 LNHDA and CDR2 SQIVND (reference sequence). The CDR3, as DNA: TGTGCCAGTAGTGCCGGGACAGACTACGAGCAGTACTTC. Amino acids: CASSAGTDYEQYF.

The chain employs TRBV7-2 and TRBJ1-5; D unresolved. Germline CDR1 and CDR2: SGHTA and FQGNSA. Trimming cost V 4 bases and J 6 bases, with 10 bases left between them. CDR3 size: 13 residues. The CDR3: CASSSYEGQPQHF. CDR3 coding DNA: TGTGCCAGCAGCTCTTACGAGGGTCAGCCCCAGCATTTT.

CDR3 protein: CASSIFRQVNSPLHF. The CDR3 DNA reads as TGTGCCAGCTCGATCTTCAGGCAGGTCAATTCACCCCTCCACTTT. This chain connects TRBV7-9 to TRBJ1-6; D is unresolved. Trimming took off 8 bases at V and 7 bases at J, with 18 bases between the two ends. The CDR3 has 15 residues. Germline CDR1 is SEHNR and CDR2 is FQNEAQ (reference sequence).

This chain joins TRBV18 and TRBJ2-7, with 10 bases identical to TRBD1. V shed 6 bases and J 2 bases; nucleotides not matched to a gene: 7. The CDR3 consists of 15 residues. Germline-derived CDR1 and CDR2 are KGHSH and LQKENI. The chain's CDR3 is CASSLPGQGAYEQYF. The CDR3 DNA sequence: TGTGCCAGCTCTCTCCCAGGACAGGGGGCCTACGAGCAGTACTTC.

This clone was counted a few times. V usage is TRBV5-8 and J usage is TRBJ2-5, with D possibly being TRBD1 (6 bases). Germline lookup yields CDR1 SGHTS and CDR2 YDEGEE. V was shortened by 6 bases and J by 5 bases, with 17 bases between the two germline ends. The CDR3 totals 14 residues. In DNA, the CDR3 is TGTGCCAGCACCTGGGGGCTACTGGGGGAGACCCAGTACTTC. Its protein is CASTWGLLGETQYF. The full variable domain, its missing parts supplied by reference TRBV5-8 and TRBJ2-5, is EAGVTQSPTHLIKTRGQQATLRCSPISGHTSVYWYQQALGLGLQFLLWYDEGEERNRGNFPPRFSGRQFPNYSSELNVNALELEDSALYLCASTWGLLGETQYFGPGTRLLVL.

This sequence joins TRBV4-1 and TRBJ2-7; TRBD1 agrees at 7 bases. This CDR3 has 13 residues. The germline CDR1 and CDR2 sequences are MGHRA and YSYEKL. Germline trimming cut 6 bases from V and 5 bases from J; bases unmatched to any gene: 7. In nucleotides, the CDR3 is TGCGCCAGCAGAGCTACAGGGGAGAACGAGCAGTACTTC. Residues: CASRATGENEQYF.

This clone was seen more than once but under ten times. J is TRBJ2-5 and V is TRBV6-1; weak D call: TRBD2 (6 bases). Between the trimmed V and J ends, which lost 4 bases and 4 bases, there was a span of 13 bases. The germline V gene encodes CDR1 MNHNS and CDR2 SASEGT. The CDR3 length is 14 residues. This CDR3 reads CASSAGGTRETQYF. The DNA of the CDR3 is TGTGCCAGCAGTGCCGGGGGAACTCGAGAGACCCAGTACTTC.

This clone was seen more than once but under ten times. V and J are TRBV7-9 and TRBJ1-5, with TRBD1 matching over 8 bases. Germline V gene lookup returns CDR1 SEHNR and CDR2 FQNEAQ (reference sequence). This CDR3 comprises 16 residues. With V trimmed by 10 bases and J by 5 bases, 16 bases remained unmatched. The DNA of the CDR3 is TGTGCCATCCAACTCCACGGGACAGGCTTCGATCAGCCCCAGCATTTT. It yields the protein CAIQLHGTGFDQPQHF.

The chain uses TRBV6-6 and TRBJ2-7; 8 bases are shared with TRBD2. The CDR3 covers 15 residues. In germline, CDR1 is MNHNY, CDR2 SVGAGI (reference sequence). The ends lost 1 base at V and 2 bases at J; junction bases unmatched: 4. CDR3 coding DNA: TGTGCCAGCAGTTACTTGGGCGGGGGGACCTACGAGCAGTACTTC. Translated: CASSYLGGGTYEQYF.

This clone was counted a few times. The chain recombines TRBV29-1 with TRBJ1-3; the match to TRBD1 covers 7 bases. Per the germline V gene, CDR1 is SQVTM and CDR2 is ANQGSEA. The CDR3 is 14 residues long. After removal of 7 bases from V and 4 bases from J, the junction contained 10 bases not matched to a gene. CDR3 loop: CSATQGLAGNTIYF. The DNA for the CDR3 is TGCAGCGCCACACAGGGGCTCGCCGGAAACACCATATATTTT.

This chain uses TRBV5-1 with TRBJ1-5; a possible D gene is TRBD1 (6 bases). The CDR3 is 15 amino acids. V lost 5 bases and J lost 5, with 17 bases in between. Germline V gene sequence: CDR1 SGHRS, CDR2 YFSETQ. The CDR3 nucleotides read TGCGCCAGCAGTCCCGGGGGGGGCGGGGATCAGCCCCAGCATTTT. Residues: CASSPGGGGDQPQHF.

This clone was seen a handful of times. The V gene is TRBV6-1, the J gene TRBJ1-1, with TRBD1 matching over 7 bases. CDR3 length equals 17 residues. J gave up 0 bases and V 4 bases, and 11 bases lay outside the gene matches. Germline V gene sequence: CDR1 MNHNS, CDR2 SASEGT. This chain's CDR3 is CASSVGTEKILNTEAFF. The CDR3 DNA follows: TGTGCCAGCAGTGTCGGGACAGAAAAAATACTGAACACTGAAGCTTTCTTT.

The V call is TRBV29-1, the J call TRBJ1-2, with D perhaps TRBD1 (6 bases). The germline V and J ends were trimmed by 1 base and 9 bases, with 12 bases remaining between them. From germline, CDR1 is SQVTM and CDR2 ANQGSEA. This CDR3 has 12 amino acids. This CDR3 reads CSVEVQGDRYTF. DNA for the CDR3: TGCAGCGTTGAAGTACAGGGTGATCGCTACACCTTC.

On this clone: One base away lies a much larger clone, so this may be a sequencing read error. The V gene is TRBV11-2, the J gene TRBJ2-7, with a tentative D call TRBD1 (6 bases). Germline V CDR1 and CDR2: SGHAT, FQNNGV. The CDR3 extends over 12 amino acids. The ends were cut back, 5 bases at V and 3 bases at J, with 8 bases in the middle. The CDR3 DNA is TGTGCCAGCAGCCCGGACAGCTACGAGCAGTACTTC. This codes for CASSPDSYEQYF.

This clone was counted ten times or more. This sequence joins TRBV30 and TRBJ1-2; D ambiguous. Germline assignment: CDR1 GTSNPN and CDR2 SVGIG (reference sequence). The germline V and J ends were trimmed by 5 bases and 8 bases, with 6 bases remaining between them. The CDR3 is 9 residues long. The CDR3 sequence is CAWPEGYTF. As DNA, the CDR3 is TGTGCCTGGCCGGAGGGCTACACCTTC.

This clone has ten or more counts. The DNA for the CDR3 is TGTGCCAGCAGTTCACAGGCGGAGACCCAGTACTTC. It is translated as CASSSQAETQYF. The chain uses TRBV2 and TRBJ2-5; tentative D call: TRBD1 (5 bases). Trimming left V 5 bases short and J 5 bases short, with 9 bases between. This CDR3 comprises 12 residues. Germline CDR1 reads SNHLY; CDR2 reads FYNNEI.

This clone was counted a few times. The gene calls are TRBV5-6 and TRBJ2-3; possible D gene TRBD2, 6 bases. This CDR3 spans 15 amino acids. Germline CDR1 SGHDT, CDR2 YYEEEE. Trimming took off 7 bases at V and 4 bases at J, with 19 bases between the two ends. This chain's CDR3 is CASYLRERVSDTQYF. CDR3 DNA sequence: TGTGCCAGCTACCTACGGGAGCGGGTATCAGATACGCAGTATTTT. Full variable domain (remainder filled in from reference TRBV5-6 and TRBJ2-3): DAGVTQSPTHLIKTRGQQVTLRCSPKSGHDTVSWYQQALGQGPQFIFQYYEEEERQRGNFPDRFSGHQFPNYSSELNVNALLLGDSALYLCASYLRERVSDTQYFGPGTRLTVL.

This clone has a handful of counts. This chain links TRBV21-1 with TRBJ2-3; TRBD2 was called by the table and not checked on the DNA. TRBV21-1 is a documented pseudogene. The CDR3 length is 16 residues. The CDR3 protein is CASSKVEGESTDTQYF. CDR3 nucleotides: TGTGCCAGCAGCAAAGTGGAGGGTGAGAGCACAGATACGCAGTATTTT.

This clone was counted only a few times. The chain links TRBV6-6 to TRBJ2-7; TRBD1 matches 8 bases. The junction had 9 bases not matched to a gene; V was cut back by 2 bases and J by 12 bases. This CDR3 spans 13 amino acids. Germline CDR1 and CDR2: MNHNY and SVGAGI (reference sequence). The CDR3 coding sequence is TGTGCCAGCAGTTACCACCCAGGGGGCGCTGGGTACTTC. Residues: CASSYHPGGAGYF.

The rearrangement links TRBV2 to TRBJ1-1; TRBD1 agrees at 7 bases. The CDR3 has 14 residues. V was pared by 6 bases and J by 4 bases, with 8 bases of the junction left unmatched. Germline V lookup: CDR1 SNHLY, CDR2 FYNNEI. CDR3: CASRDPQGGTEAFF. In nucleotides, the CDR3 is TGTGCCAGCAGGGACCCCCAGGGGGGCACTGAAGCTTTCTTT.